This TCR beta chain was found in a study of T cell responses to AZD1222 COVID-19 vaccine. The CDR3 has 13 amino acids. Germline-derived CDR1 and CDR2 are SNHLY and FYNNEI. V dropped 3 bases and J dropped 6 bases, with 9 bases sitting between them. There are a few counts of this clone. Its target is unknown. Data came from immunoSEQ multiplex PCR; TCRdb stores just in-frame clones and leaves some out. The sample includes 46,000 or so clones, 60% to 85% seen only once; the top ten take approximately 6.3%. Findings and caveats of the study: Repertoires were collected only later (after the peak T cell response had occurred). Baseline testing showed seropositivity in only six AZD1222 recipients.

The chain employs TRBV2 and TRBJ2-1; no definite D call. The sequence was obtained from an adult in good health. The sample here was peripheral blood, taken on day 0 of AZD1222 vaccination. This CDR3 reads CASSDWYGNEQFF. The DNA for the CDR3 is TGTGCCAGCAGTGATTGGTATGGCAATGAGCAGTTCTTC.